The 25 T cell receptor beta chains below come from one sample, sequenced in a study of technical replicates of blood from several donors. This table comes from immunoSEQ multiplex PCR, and its TCRdb copy is limited to in-frame clones, with some not included. The sample lists about 60,000 clones; 90% to 95% were seen once. The sequencing input was PBMCs. The receptors shown here come from a human donor in good health. Some clones in this sample may be carry-over from other donors' samples.

The gene calls are TRBV5-1 and TRBJ1-3; D gene unclear. The CDR3 covers 11 residues. Germline V gene lookup returns CDR1 SGHRS and CDR2 YFSETQ. V was cut by 4 bases and J by 9 bases, with 8 bases left in between. CDR3 sequence (DNA): TGCGCCAGCAGCCCTATACGCACCATATATTTT. Its protein is CASSPIRTIYF.

This clone was seen only once. This chain connects TRBV4-3 to TRBJ2-5; 12 bases are shared with TRBD2. Germline CDR1 reads LGHNA; CDR2 reads YSLEER. This CDR3 spans 18 amino acids. Trimming took 0 bases from V and 4 from J; bases not matched to a gene: 9. The CDR3 spells CASSQDRASGRARETQYF. The CDR3 DNA reads as TGCGCCAGCAGCCAAGATAGGGCTAGCGGGAGGGCCAGAGAGACCCAGTACTTC.

The chain has TRBV7-2 and TRBJ1-2; possibly TRBD1 for D (6 bases). Germline V gives CDR1 SGHTA, CDR2 FQGNSA. The CDR3 length is 13 residues. Between the trimmed V and J ends, which lost 5 bases and 8 bases, there was a span of 15 bases. The CDR3 DNA sequence: TGTGCCAGCAGCATTGAACAGGGCTGGGGCTACACCTTC. It yields the protein CASSIEQGWGYTF. The complete variable domain, with remaining parts taken from reference TRBV7-2 and TRBJ1-2, reads GAGVSQSPSNKVTEKGKDVELRCDPISGHTALYWYRQSLGQGLEFLIYFQGNSAPDKSGLPSDRFSAERTGGSVSTLTIQRTQQEDSAVYLCASSIEQGWGYTFGSGTRLTVV.

The chain joins TRBV5-6 to TRBJ2-1; D may be TRBD2 (6 bases). Trimming removed 4 bases at V and 7 bases at J, with 18 bases between. The CDR3 runs 15 residues. The V gene's germline CDR1 is SGHDT and CDR2 YYEEEE. This CDR3 is CASSPALTRQNEQFF. CDR3 nucleotides: TGTGCCAGCAGCCCCGCCCTGACTAGACAGAATGAGCAGTTCTTC.

The chain joins TRBV7-2 to TRBJ1-6; D ambiguous. Trimming removed 1 base at V and 5 bases at J, with 12 bases between. Germline assignment: CDR1 SGHTA and CDR2 FQGNSA. The CDR3 loop spans 16 amino acids. The CDR3 is CASSLGGSGDNSPLHF. In DNA form, the CDR3 reads TGTGCCAGCAGCTTAGGAGGGTCGGGAGATAATTCACCCCTCCACTTT.

V and J are TRBV5-5 and TRBJ2-5; D uncertain. V was cut by 7 bases and J by 5 bases, with 15 bases left in between. The CDR3 sequence is 13 residues long. In germline, CDR1 is SGHKS, CDR2 YYEKEE (reference sequence). This CDR3 is CASCQTLVETQYF. The DNA for the CDR3 is TGTGCCAGCTGCCAGACTTTAGTGGAGACCCAGTACTTC.

V usage is TRBV2 and J usage is TRBJ1-5; 9 nucleotides match TRBD1. This CDR3 spans 18 amino acids. J was trimmed by 0 bases and V by 10 bases; bases with no gene match: 16. Germline CDR1 SNHLY, CDR2 FYNNEI. The CDR3 nucleotides read TGTGCCATCGAGGGCGGGACAGGGCTCGGGGATAGCAATCAGCCCCAGCATTTT. Encoded protein: CAIEGGTGLGDSNQPQHF.

This rearrangement joins TRBV11-1 to TRBJ1-2, with TRBD1 matching 10 bases. This CDR3 is 14 amino acids long. Losses at the gene ends were 5 bases for V and 8 bases for J; bases not matched to a gene: 8. Germline lookup yields CDR1 SGHAT and CDR2 FQDESV (reference sequence). CDR3 nucleotide sequence: TGTGCCAGCAGCCCTCGACAGGGGGCGAGCGGCTACACCTTC. It yields the protein CASSPRQGASGYTF. Combining the CDR3 with reference TRBV11-1 and TRBJ1-2 gives the whole variable domain EAEVAQSPRYKITEKSQAVAFWCDPISGHATLYWYRQILGQGPELLVQFQDESVVDDSQLPKDRFSAERLKGVDSTLKIQPAELGDSAMYLCASSPRQGASGYTFGSGTRLTVV.

This rearrangement joins TRBV18 to TRBJ2-5, with 7 bases identical to TRBD1. V gave up 4 bases and J gave up 2 bases; unmatched junction bases: 4. This CDR3 is built from 14 residues. Germline-derived CDR1 and CDR2 are KGHSH and LQKENI. The CDR3 spells CASSRQGWQETQYF. Written as DNA, the CDR3 is TGTGCCAGCTCACGACAGGGTTGGCAAGAGACCCAGTACTTC.

The chain links TRBV5-1 to TRBJ2-5, with 10 nucleotides matching TRBD1. The CDR3 is made up of 14 amino acids. The V gene end was trimmed by 3 bases and the J gene end by 5 bases; junction bases not matched to a gene: 4. CDR1 and CDR2 (germline): SGHRS, YFSETQ. CDR3 bases: TGCGCCAGCAGCTACGGGACAGGGGATGAGACCCAGTACTTC. This sequence encodes CASSYGTGDETQYF.

The rearrangement links TRBV7-9 to TRBJ1-1; 10 bases align to TRBD1. V was pared by 5 bases and J by 3 bases, with 6 bases of the junction left unmatched. The CDR3 extends over 15 amino acids. Germline-derived CDR1 and CDR2 are SEHNR and FQNEAQ (reference sequence). CDR3 sequence (DNA): TGTGCCAGCAGCAGGACCGGGACAGGGGACACTGAAGCTTTCTTT. Protein: CASSRTGTGDTEAFF. The entire variable domain, with the rest obtained from reference TRBV7-9 and TRBJ1-1, is as follows: DTGVSQNPRHKITKRGQNVTFRCDPISEHNRLYWYRQTLGQGPEFLTYFQNEAQLEKSRLLSDRFSAERPKGSFSTLEIQRTEQGDSAMYLCASSRTGTGDTEAFFGQGTRLTVV.

The J gene is TRBJ2-3, the V gene TRBV9, with D perhaps TRBD1 (6 bases). Between the trimmed V and J ends, which lost 0 bases and 5 bases, there was a span of 7 bases. Looked up from germline, CDR1 is SGDLS and CDR2 is YYNGEE. The CDR3 consists of 13 residues. The CDR3 bases are TGTGCCAGCAGCGTAGGGGGGCGAGATACGCAGTATTTT. Protein sequence: CASSVGGRDTQYF. Using reference TRBV9 and TRBJ2-3 for the parts outside the CDR3, the full variable domain is DSGVTQTPKHLITATGQRVTLRCSPRSGDLSVYWYQQSLDQGLQFLIQYYNGEERAKGNILERFSAQQFPDLHSELNLSSLELGDSALYFCASSVGGRDTQYFGPGTRLTVL.

The V and J genes are TRBV5-1 and TRBJ2-3, with 9 bases fitting TRBD1. J gave up 3 bases and V 6 bases, and 11 bases lay outside the gene matches. The V gene's germline CDR1 is SGHRS and CDR2 YFSETQ. This CDR3 has 16 amino acids. The chain's CDR3 is CASNLGGTGRTDTQYF. For the CDR3, the DNA is TGCGCCAGCAACCTGGGGGGGACAGGGAGGACAGATACGCAGTATTTT. The full variable domain, with the rest looked up from reference TRBV5-1 and TRBJ2-3, is KAGVTQTPRYLIKTRGQQVTLSCSPISGHRSVSWYQQTPGQGLQFLFEYFSETQRNKGNFPGRFSGRQFSNSRSEMNVSTLELGDSALYLCASNLGGTGRTDTQYFGPGTRLTVL.

This chain links TRBV6-6 with TRBJ2-7; 9 nucleotides line up with TRBD2. The germline V gene encodes CDR1 MNHNY and CDR2 SVGAGI (reference sequence). With 6 bases clipped from V and 6 bases from J, the junction kept 9 bases outside the gene matches. CDR3 length: 14 residues. This CDR3 reads CASSGSGGTSEQYF. The CDR3 DNA reads TGTGCCAGCAGCGGTAGCGGGGGCACCTCCGAGCAGTACTTC.

This chain connects TRBV5-4 to TRBJ2-3; 8 positions match TRBD2. CDR1 is SGHNT, CDR2 YYREEE, per germline (reference sequence). The CDR3 covers 16 residues. V dropped 6 bases and J dropped 1; count of bases not matched to a gene: 10. This CDR3 is CASTTGGSSGTDTQYF. DNA of the CDR3: TGTGCCAGCACCACGGGAGGGTCTAGCGGCACAGATACGCAGTATTTT.

The J gene is TRBJ2-3, the V gene TRBV5-1; possible D gene TRBD2, 5 bases. From germline, CDR1 is SGHRS and CDR2 YFSETQ. Trimming removed 6 bases from V and 1 base from J, with 12 bases in between. CDR3 length: 14 amino acids. CDR3 sequence: CASMRRSGTDTQYF. CDR3 bases: TGCGCCAGCATGCGGAGGTCTGGCACAGATACGCAGTATTTT. The full variable domain, with the rest looked up from reference TRBV5-1 and TRBJ2-3, is KAGVTQTPRYLIKTRGQQVTLSCSPISGHRSVSWYQQTPGQGLQFLFEYFSETQRNKGNFPGRFSGRQFSNSRSEMNVSTLELGDSALYLCASMRRSGTDTQYFGPGTRLTVL.

The chain carries TRBV12-5 and TRBJ2-3, with 8 nucleotides matching TRBD1. The length of the CDR3 is 15 residues. Losses at the gene ends were 5 bases for V and 6 bases for J; bases not matched to a gene: 10. Per germline, CDR1 LGHNT and CDR2 FRNRAP. CDR3 residues: CASGPTGGKLDTQYF. The CDR3 DNA reads as TGTGCTAGTGGTCCTACAGGGGGGAAATTGGATACGCAGTATTTT. The full variable domain, with the rest looked up from reference TRBV12-5 and TRBJ2-3, is DARVTQTPRHKVTEMGQEVTMRCQPILGHNTVFWYRQTMMQGLELLAYFRNRAPLDDSGMPKDRFSAEMPDATLATLKIQPSEPRDSAVYFCASGPTGGKLDTQYFGPGTRLTVL.

The rearrangement uses TRBV4-2 and TRBJ2-1; no clear D gene. The CDR3 extends over 13 amino acids. The V end lost 0 bases, the J end lost 6 bases, and 6 bases lay between the germline ends. From germline, CDR1 is LGHNA and CDR2 YNFKEQ. CDR3: CASSQDGGNEQFF. The DNA for the CDR3 is TGTGCCAGCAGCCAAGATGGCGGCAATGAGCAGTTCTTC.

This chain links TRBV18 with TRBJ1-5, with D tentatively TRBD1 (6 bases). V lost 4 bases and J 4 bases, leaving 11 bases between the germline ends. The length of the CDR3 is 14 residues. The germline V gene encodes CDR1 KGHSH and CDR2 LQKENI. As DNA, the CDR3 is TGTGCCAGCTCACGACAGGAATCAAATCAGCCCCAGCATTTT. Translating it yields CASSRQESNQPQHF.

The J gene is TRBJ1-6, the V gene TRBV6-1; 8 bases are shared with TRBD1. This CDR3 is 15 amino acids long. Germline assignment: CDR1 MNHNS and CDR2 SASEGT. With V trimmed by 2 bases and J by 9 bases, 6 bases remained unmatched. The CDR3 DNA sequence: TGTGCCAGCAGTGAACGGGACAGGATAATTTCACCCCTCCACTTT. It specifies CASSERDRIISPLHF.

This clone appeared once. This chain connects TRBV14 to TRBJ2-1, with D perhaps matching TRBD1 (6 bases). Trimming took 0 bases from V and 2 from J, leaving 14 bases between them. Germline lookup yields CDR1 SGHDN and CDR2 FVKESK. The CDR3 loop spans 17 amino acids. CDR3 in DNA: TGTGCCAGCAGCCAAGAAGACCCGGGACACCCCTACAATGAGCAGTTCTTC. This translates into CASSQEDPGHPYNEQFF.

The chain employs TRBV7-2 and TRBJ2-7; 9 bases align to TRBD1. Trimming removed 3 bases from V and 4 bases from J; junction bases left unmatched: 7. The CDR3 contains 15 residues. From germline, CDR1 is SGHTA and CDR2 FQGNSA. CDR3 region: CASSFQGQGGYEQYF. In DNA, the CDR3 is TGTGCCAGCAGCTTCCAGGGACAGGGTGGTTACGAGCAGTACTTC.

The chain combines TRBV27 with TRBJ1-5; 11 bases agree with TRBD1. The CDR3 runs to 15 residues. Per the germline V gene, CDR1 is MNHEY and CDR2 is SMNVEV (reference sequence). J gave up 2 bases and V 6 bases, and 3 bases lay outside the gene matches. The CDR3 region is CASSSGQGGNQPQHF. As DNA, the CDR3 is TGTGCCAGCAGCTCGGGACAGGGGGGCAATCAGCCCCAGCATTTT.

The chain uses TRBV11-2 and TRBJ2-2; no definite D call. V lost 5 bases, J lost 8 bases, and 6 bases lay in between. The CDR3 covers 11 residues. Germline V lookup: CDR1 SGHAT, CDR2 FQNNGV. CDR3 sequence (DNA): TGTGCCAGCAGCCACTATGGGGAGCTGTTTTTT. Its protein product is CASSHYGELFF.

The chain carries TRBV5-1 and TRBJ2-3; D is possibly TRBD2 (6 bases). CDR3 size: 15 residues. CDR1 and CDR2 from the germline V gene are SGHRS and YFSETQ. The germline V and J ends were trimmed by 4 bases and 0 bases, with 12 bases remaining between them. The CDR3 region has the DNA TGCGCCAGCAGCCCCACCGGGACTAGCACAGATACGCAGTATTTT. As protein: CASSPTGTSTDTQYF.